One and the same sample provided the 27 T cell receptor beta chains below, sequenced in a study of blood T cell repertoires in COVID-19. Assay used: immunoSEQ multiplex PCR; TCRdb lists only in-frame clones, some missing. The profile shows 150,000 to 200,000 clones, about 86% of them singletons. Sequencing was done on a sample of peripheral blood. These receptors were taken from a woman aged 65 to 85 with acute or convalescent COVID-19.

The chain carries TRBV7-9 and TRBJ1-1; 11 positions agree with TRBD1. Trimming took 5 bases from V and 4 from J; bases not matched to a gene: 3. The CDR3 extends over 14 amino acids. Looked up from germline, CDR1 is SEHNR and CDR2 is FQNEAQ (reference sequence). Here the CDR3 DNA reads TGTGCCAGCAGCCACGGACAGGGGGCCACTGAAGCTTTCTTT. Translation gives CASSHGQGATEAFF.

The V gene is TRBV11-2, the J gene TRBJ1-4; 8 nucleotides agree with TRBD1. J was trimmed by 10 bases and V by 0 bases; bases with no gene match: 1. This CDR3 is 13 amino acids long. The germline gives CDR1 SGHAT, CDR2 FQNNGV. The CDR3 DNA follows: TGTGCCAGCAGCTTAGAAGACAGGGGAAAACTGTTTTTT. Translated: CASSLEDRGKLFF.

The chain employs TRBV10-1 and TRBJ1-1; 9 nucleotides align to TRBD1. The V and J ends lost 5 bases and 13 bases, in that order; junction bases with no gene match: 14. CDR3 length: 14 residues. CDR1 is WNHNN and CDR2 is SYGVQD in the germline V gene (reference sequence). For the CDR3, the DNA is TGCGCCAGCAGTCCGGGACAGGGTCGTCGGGACGTTTTCTTT. Residues: CASSPGQGRRDVFF.

The rearrangement joins TRBV24-1 to TRBJ2-3; D remains unclear. The germline V gene encodes CDR1 KGHDR and CDR2 SFDVKD. V lost 1 base and J lost 2, with 6 bases in between. This CDR3 has 14 residues. CDR3 sequence (DNA): TGTGCCACCAGTGATTTCCTCTCCACAGATACGCAGTATTTT. Its translation: CATSDFLSTDTQYF.

The chain links TRBV3-1 (or the pseudogene TRBV3-2) to TRBJ2-7; 8 bases map to TRBD2. This CDR3 contains 18 residues. The J segment lost 0 bases and the V segment lost 2 bases, leaving 12 bases of the junction unmatched. The germline CDR1 and CDR2 sequences are LGHDT and YNNKEL (reference sequence). This CDR3 is CASSQTSASGSNSYEQYF. Written as DNA, the CDR3 is TGTGCCAGCAGCCAAACAAGCGCCAGCGGGAGTAACTCCTACGAGCAGTACTTC.

This rearrangement joins TRBV5-4 to TRBJ2-2, with D perhaps TRBD2 (7 bases). This CDR3 has 15 residues. V gave up 4 bases and J gave up 8 bases, with 18 bases separating them. The germline gives CDR1 SGHNT, CDR2 YYREEE (reference sequence). This CDR3 reads CASSPTGGRAGELFF. The CDR3 coding sequence is TGTGCCAGCAGCCCGACGGGGGGCCGGGCGGGGGAGCTGTTTTTT.

This clone was found a few times. The CDR3 reads CASSSRTQGSTGELFF. CDR3 DNA: TGTGCCAGCAGCTCACGGACCCAGGGTAGTACCGGGGAGCTGTTTTTT. J is TRBJ2-2 and V is TRBV7-2; TRBD1 is a possible D gene (5 bases). Germline values: CDR1 SGHTA, CDR2 FQGNSA. The CDR3 contains 16 residues. V was trimmed by 4 bases and J by 5 bases, leaving 17 bases between them.

J is TRBJ1-5 and V is TRBV11-3; TRBD1 agrees at 7 bases. The CDR3 contains 15 residues. Germline V gene lookup returns CDR1 SGHNT and CDR2 YENEEA. Trimming removed 5 bases from V and 5 bases from J; junction bases left unmatched: 9. In nucleotides, the CDR3 is TGTGCCAGCAGCGCTAGGCCAGACAGGGATCAGCCCCAGCATTTT. Translated, it gives CASSARPDRDQPQHF. Using reference TRBV11-3 and TRBJ1-5 for the parts outside the CDR3, the full variable domain is EAGVVQSPRYKIIEKKQPVAFWCNPISGHNTLYWYLQNLGQGPELLIRYENEEAVDDSQLPKDRFSAERLKGVDSTLKIQPAELGDSAVYLCASSARPDRDQPQHFGDGTRLSIL.

The chain recombines TRBV21-1 with TRBJ1-4; the table's D call TRBD1 went unverified against the DNA. TRBV21-1 is deemed a pseudogene. The CDR3 totals 16 residues. The CDR3 sequence: CASRDRDRWVVEKLFF. The CDR3 DNA sequence: TGTGCCAGCAGGGACAGGGACCGTTGGGTCGTCGAAAAACTGTTTTTT.

The rearrangement joins TRBV7-2 to TRBJ2-7, with 8 bases matching TRBD1. V lost 4 bases to trimming and J lost 6 bases; unmatched junction nucleotides: 14. Germline V gene sequence: CDR1 SGHTA, CDR2 FQGNSA. The length of the CDR3 is 16 residues. The DNA for the CDR3 is TGTGCCAGCAGCTCTAGCTCGGGGACAGGTAGGGTCGAGCAGTACTTC. It encodes CASSSSSGTGRVEQYF. The entire variable domain, with the rest obtained from reference TRBV7-2 and TRBJ2-7, is as follows: GAGVSQSPSNKVTEKGKDVELRCDPISGHTALYWYRQSLGQGLEFLIYFQGNSAPDKSGLPSDRFSAERTGGSVSTLTIQRTQQEDSAVYLCASSSSSGTGRVEQYFGPGTRLTVT.

This clone was detected only once. This chain links TRBV4-2 with TRBJ2-1, with 13 bases that match TRBD2. V dropped 0 bases and J dropped 8; count of bases not matched to a gene: 7. Germline CDR1 reads LGHNA; CDR2 reads YNFKEQ. The CDR3 loop spans 17 amino acids. The CDR3 loop reads CASSQESGTSGVDEQFF. CDR3 in DNA: TGTGCCAGCAGCCAAGAATCGGGGACTAGCGGGGTGGATGAGCAGTTCTTC.

The V and J genes are TRBV11-1 and TRBJ1-2; a possible D gene is TRBD1 (5 bases). The germline V gene has CDR1 SGHAT and CDR2 FQDESV (reference sequence). Trimming removed 2 bases at V and 6 bases at J, with 10 bases between. The CDR3 consists of 13 residues. The CDR3 here is CASSLRAGDGYTF. For the CDR3, the DNA is TGTGCCAGCAGCTTAAGAGCGGGGGATGGCTACACCTTC.

This rearrangement joins TRBV7-2 to TRBJ2-3; TRBD2 agrees at 8 bases. CDR1 SGHTA and CDR2 FQGNSA come from the germline V gene. The J segment lost 1 base and the V segment lost 5 bases, leaving 2 bases of the junction unmatched. The CDR3 spans 14 residues. CDR3 DNA: TGTGCCAGCAGCATTAGCGGGGGCACAGATACGCAGTATTTT. This gives the protein CASSISGGTDTQYF.

This chain uses TRBV16 with TRBJ2-5; TRBD1 is a possible D gene (6 bases). The CDR3 runs 14 residues. Germline V lookup: CDR1 KGHSY, CDR2 FQNENV. The V end lost 4 bases, the J end lost 2 bases, and 11 bases lay between the germline ends. The CDR3 DNA follows: TGTGCCAGCAGCCGAGGGGGTACGCAAGAGACCCAGTACTTC. It specifies CASSRGGTQETQYF.

Notes on this clone: Other DNA variants within this sample encode the same CDR3. V gene TRBV19 combines with J gene TRBJ1-5, with unresolved D. V was pared by 7 bases and J by 1 base, with 5 bases between. This CDR3 has 12 amino acids. Per the germline V gene, CDR1 is LNHDA and CDR2 is SQIVND (reference sequence). CDR3 sequence: CASTVSNQPQHF. CDR3 in DNA: TGTGCCAGTACCGTAAGCAATCAGCCCCAGCATTTT.

This clone was observed a few times. The CDR3 loop reads CASSLEVRTGEQYF. As DNA, the CDR3 is TGTGCCAGCAGCTTAGAGGTCCGAACAGGGGAGCAGTACTTC. V and J are TRBV7-2 and TRBJ2-7; tentative D call: TRBD1 (6 bases). The CDR3 extends over 14 amino acids. CDR1 and CDR2 from the germline V gene are SGHTA and FQGNSA. The ends were cut back, 1 base at V and 7 bases at J, with 14 bases in the middle.

The gene calls are TRBV7-9 and TRBJ1-4; 8 positions agree with TRBD1. With V trimmed by 7 bases and J by 7 bases, 17 bases remained unmatched. Germline loops: CDR1 SEHNR, CDR2 FQNEAQ (reference sequence). The CDR3 loop spans 17 amino acids. The CDR3 sequence: CASNLGRQGIEGEKLFF. In DNA form, the CDR3 reads TGTGCCAGCAACCTGGGGAGACAGGGGATTGAGGGTGAAAAACTGTTTTTT. The variable domain in full, completed from reference TRBV7-9 and TRBJ1-4, reads DTGVSQNPRHKITKRGQNVTFRCDPISEHNRLYWYRQTLGQGPEFLTYFQNEAQLEKSRLLSDRFSAERPKGSFSTLEIQRTEQGDSAMYLCASNLGRQGIEGEKLFFGSGTQLSVL.

This clone was observed a single time. V gene TRBV7-9 combines with J gene TRBJ2-7; 7 bases align to TRBD2. The CDR3 consists of 16 residues. CDR1 is SEHNR, CDR2 FQNEAQ, per germline (reference sequence). Unmatched junction bases numbered 13, after V lost 4 bases and J lost 4 bases. CDR3 residues: CASSSALASKHYEQYF. The CDR3 bases are TGTGCCAGCAGCTCCGCACTAGCGTCTAAGCATTACGAGCAGTACTTC. The variable domain in full, with the rest retrieved from reference TRBV7-9 and TRBJ2-7, is DTGVSQNPRHKITKRGQNVTFRCDPISEHNRLYWYRQTLGQGPEFLTYFQNEAQLEKSRLLSDRFSAERPKGSFSTLEIQRTEQGDSAMYLCASSSALASKHYEQYFGPGTRLTVT.

The chain joins TRBV25-1 to TRBJ1-3; 10 positions agree with TRBD1. CDR1 MGHDK and CDR2 SYGVNS come from the germline V gene. This CDR3 has 15 amino acids. The V and J ends lost 7 bases and 1 base, in that order; junction bases with no gene match: 4. In DNA, the CDR3 is TGTGCCAGCACGGGACAGGGGATTTCTGGAAACACCATATATTTT. Translation gives CASTGQGISGNTIYF.

The gene calls are TRBV18 and TRBJ2-3; 9 bases line up with TRBD2. V lost 0 bases, J lost 1 base, and 2 bases stayed unmatched. Germline assignment: CDR1 KGHSH and CDR2 LQKENI. This CDR3 region has 16 residues. CDR3 residues: CASSPPTSGGTDTQYF. In DNA, the CDR3 is TGTGCCAGCTCACCACCGACTAGCGGAGGCACAGATACGCAGTATTTT.

The V gene is TRBV6-1, the J gene TRBJ2-2, with 7 bases that match TRBD2. With V trimmed by 3 bases and J by 3 bases, 4 bases remained unmatched. Germline V gene lookup returns CDR1 MNHNS and CDR2 SASEGT. The CDR3 is made up of 15 amino acids. The CDR3 nucleotides read TGTGCCAGCAGTGAGGAGGGGAGGGACACCGGGGAGCTGTTTTTT. Its translation: CASSEEGRDTGELFF.

J is TRBJ1-1 and V is TRBV5-4, with D tentatively TRBD1 (6 bases). From germline, CDR1 is SGHNT and CDR2 YYREEE (reference sequence). V dropped 4 bases and J dropped 8 bases, with 12 bases sitting between them. There are 12 residues in the CDR3. Here the CDR3 reads CASSLYRDEAFF. CDR3 bases: TGTGCCAGCAGCCTCTACAGGGACGAAGCTTTCTTT.

V usage is TRBV10-3 and J usage is TRBJ1-2; 7 bases map to TRBD1. The CDR3 length is 12 residues. J was trimmed by 7 bases and V by 6 bases; bases with no gene match: 5. The germline gives CDR1 ENHRY, CDR2 SYGVKD. The CDR3 loop is CAIRTGVGGYTF. Here the CDR3 DNA reads TGTGCCATCAGAACAGGGGTGGGTGGCTACACCTTC.

This sequence joins TRBV6-5 and TRBJ1-3; a weak D match, TRBD1 (6 bases). Trimming left V 8 bases short and J 0 bases short, with 14 bases between. Germline lookup yields CDR1 MNHEY and CDR2 SVGAGI. The CDR3 is made up of 15 amino acids. The CDR3 here is CASALTGTSGNTIYF. The CDR3 nucleotides are TGTGCCAGCGCATTGACAGGAACCTCTGGAAACACCATATATTTT.

The rearrangement links TRBV5-5 to TRBJ2-3; tentative D call: TRBD2 (5 bases). V was cut by 0 bases and J by 8 bases, with 10 bases left in between. This CDR3 comprises 13 residues. Germline CDR1 and CDR2: SGHKS and YYEKEE (reference sequence). In DNA, the CDR3 is TGTGCCAGCAGCTTGGTCTCGAGGGCTACGCAGTATTTT. As protein: CASSLVSRATQYF.

The CDR3 DNA reads as TGCGCCAGCAGCTTGTCAGGGGGCGGTAATGAAAAACTGTTTTTT. Its protein product is CASSLSGGGNEKLFF. This sequence joins TRBV5-1 and TRBJ1-4; 8 nucleotides line up with TRBD1. Germline V gene sequence: CDR1 SGHRS, CDR2 YFSETQ. Trimming took 1 base from V and 4 from J; bases not matched to a gene: 3. The length of the CDR3 is 15 residues.

CDR3 sequence (DNA): TGTGCCGCCTCCGTCGGGACACCGAACACTGAAGCTTTCTTT. Translated: CAASVGTPNTEAFF. This rearrangement joins TRBV19 to TRBJ1-1; a weak D match, TRBD1 (6 bases). Trimming shortened V by 11 bases and J by 1 base, and 17 bases separated the two germline ends. The V gene's germline CDR1 is LNHDA and CDR2 SQIVND (reference sequence). This CDR3 spans 14 amino acids.